These 6 T cell receptor beta chains were sequenced from one sample in a study of regulatory T cells in long-lasting Graves disease. The time point is: newly diagnosed GD, antithyroid drugs for less than 3 months. PBMCs provided the RNA from which the TCR library was made. Investigators prepared the TCR beta libraries by applying iRepertoire HTBI primers and Arm-PCR of CDR3 regions. MiXCR was run by TCRdb on the multiplex PCR reads, yielding one entry per CDR3 protein. The sample carries around 500,000 distinct CDR3 sequences, about 16% recorded once. The sample was also linked to a second study, of T cells in Graves' hyperthyroidism and ophthalmopathy.

The sample consisted of peripheral blood mononuclear cells (PBMCs), taken at new diagnosis, from a patient treated with antithyroid drugs. The receptors come from a woman aged 35-60 years with Graves disease.

The chain links TRBV30 to TRBJ2-7; 10 bases are a match to TRBD2. The CDR3 loop spans 16 amino acids. Germline CDR1 GTSNPN, CDR2 SVGIG (reference sequence). The J segment lost 6 bases and the V segment lost 2 bases, leaving 13 bases of the junction unmatched. The CDR3: CAWSIYSSGGYPEQYF. CDR3 DNA: TGTGCCTGGAGTATCTATTCTAGCGGGGGTTACCCCGAGCAGTACTTC.

The V and J genes are TRBV7-2 and TRBJ2-7; 8 positions match TRBD1. The germline V gene encodes CDR1 SGHTA and CDR2 FQGNSA. The CDR3 covers 16 residues. Trimming at V came to 5 bases and at J to 3 bases, leaving 12 bases not matched to a gene. Here the CDR3 DNA reads TGTGCCAGCAGCCGACCCGGACAGGGCCCCGACTACGAGCAGTACTTC. Translated: CASSRPGQGPDYEQYF.

Many counts were recorded for this clonotype. The chain links TRBV30 to TRBJ1-2; D is uncertain. Trimming took 0 bases from V and 3 from J, leaving 5 bases between them. Germline loops: CDR1 GTSNPN, CDR2 SVGIG (reference sequence). The CDR3 is 12 amino acids. The CDR3 loop reads CAWSVTDYGYTF. In DNA form, the CDR3 reads TGTGCCTGGAGTGTGACTGACTATGGCTACACCTTC.

This clonotype was found a few times. The chain carries TRBV5-1 and TRBJ2-5; TRBD1 might be the D (6 bases). CDR1 is SGHRS and CDR2 is YFSETQ in the germline V gene. The germline V and J ends were trimmed by 4 bases and 5 bases, with 15 bases remaining between them. The CDR3 is made up of 14 amino acids. The CDR3 region is CASSAQGARETQYF. The CDR3 region has the DNA TGCGCCAGCAGCGCACAGGGTGCTCGCGAGACCCAGTACTTC.

This chain connects TRBV6-1 to TRBJ2-7, with 9 bases lining up with TRBD1. V was pared by 8 bases and J by 5 bases, with 10 bases of the junction left unmatched. Looked up from germline, CDR1 is MNHNS and CDR2 is SASEGT. The CDR3 consists of 14 residues. This CDR3 reads CASPRDRAHHEQYF. The CDR3 DNA reads TGTGCCAGCCCCCGGGACAGGGCCCACCACGAGCAGTACTTC.

There are a few counts of this clonotype. The chain joins TRBV27 to TRBJ2-1, with 7 bases lining up with TRBD1. Per germline, CDR1 MNHEY and CDR2 SMNVEV (reference sequence). The CDR3 totals 12 residues. With V trimmed by 6 bases and J by 9 bases, 5 bases remained unmatched. CDR3 amino acids: CASRRQGGEQFF. Written as DNA, the CDR3 is TGTGCCAGCAGACGACAGGGCGGTGAGCAGTTCTTC.